This T cell receptor (beta chain) was identified during a study of cytomegalovirus exposure and HLA in healthy donors. Sequencing was performed with immunoSEQ multiplex PCR; in TCRdb, only in-frame clones are kept and a portion is missing. The table shows tens of thousands of clones, with 89% occurring only once. Germline V gives CDR1 SGHRS, CDR2 YFSETQ. Trimming removed 4 bases from V and 6 bases from J; junction bases left unmatched: 15. This CDR3 is 17 amino acids long. The J gene is TRBJ2-2, the V gene TRBV5-1; TRBD2 matches 7 bases. The receptor comes from a woman younger than 30 in good health and CMV-seronegative. Material: PBMCs. The CDR3 is CASSQTPSASGPGELFF. The DNA of the CDR3 is TGCGCCAGCAGCCAAACACCGTCGGCTAGCGGTCCCGGGGAGCTGTTTTTT.